Below, 28 T cell receptor beta chains from the same sample are listed, as sequenced in a study of control samples from healthy donors and cancer patients. This table comes from immunoSEQ multiplex PCR, and its TCRdb copy is limited to in-frame clones, with some not included. The top ten clones hold 4% to 5.5% of a sample with roughly 120,000 clones, 90% of them seen once. The sequencing input was blood. These receptor sequences come from a human donor in good health. The donor label of this sample is uncertain.

This rearrangement joins TRBV5-4 to TRBJ1-2; D call uncertain. The CDR3 is 15 residues long. Per germline, CDR1 SGHNT and CDR2 YYREEE (reference sequence). V was cut by 0 bases and J by 7 bases, with 16 bases left in between. DNA for the CDR3: TGTGCCAGCAGCTTGGCCGTCCTGGAAGGAGGTGGCTACACCTTC. It codes for CASSLAVLEGGGYTF.

This rearrangement joins TRBV7-2 to TRBJ2-3; weak D call: TRBD2 (6 bases). The ends were cut back, 0 bases at V and 5 bases at J, with 6 bases in the middle. CDR1 is SGHTA and CDR2 is FQGNSA in the germline V gene. The CDR3 is 13 residues long. The CDR3 DNA reads as TGTGCCAGCAGCTTAGCGCGGGAAGATACGCAGTATTTT. It encodes CASSLAREDTQYF.

This chain connects TRBV19 to TRBJ1-2; D is perhaps TRBD1 (6 bases). Germline values: CDR1 LNHDA, CDR2 SQIVND (reference sequence). With 10 bases removed from V and 4 bases from J, the gap between germline ends came to 19 bases. The CDR3 has 14 residues. The CDR3 here is CATIPGGRTYGYTF. The CDR3 DNA reads as TGTGCCACCATACCCGGGGGGCGCACCTATGGCTACACCTTC.

The chain couples TRBV6-2 or TRBV6-3 to TRBJ1-3; D is perhaps TRBD1 (5 bases). The CDR3 consists of 15 residues. Deletions cut 5 bases from V and 3 bases from J, with 14 bases between. The germline V gene encodes CDR1 MNHEY and CDR2 SVGEGT. The CDR3 protein is CASSQDSHGGNTIYF. CDR3 sequence (DNA): TGTGCCAGCAGTCAAGACAGCCACGGTGGAAACACCATATATTTT.

Here the CDR3 reads CASRASTFTDTQYF. As DNA, the CDR3 is TGTGCCAGCAGGGCCAGCACGTTCACAGATACGCAGTATTTT. The V gene is TRBV28, the J gene TRBJ2-3; D uncertain. V lost 6 bases and J lost 2, with 12 bases in between. Germline loops: CDR1 MDHEN, CDR2 SYDVKM. The CDR3 consists of 14 residues.

DNA of the CDR3: TGTGCCAGCAGCGGTCAGGCCTCTGGAAACACCATATATTTT. Its translation: CASSGQASGNTIYF. The chain employs TRBV3-1 (or the pseudogene TRBV3-2) and TRBJ1-3; D remains ambiguous. The CDR3 has 14 residues. Germline V gene lookup returns CDR1 LGHDT and CDR2 YNNKEL (reference sequence). V gave up 5 bases and J gave up 0 bases, with 8 bases separating them.

V usage is TRBV6-5 and J usage is TRBJ1-1; D gene ambiguous. The CDR3 runs 14 residues. The V gene lost 5 bases and the J gene lost 1 base, with 11 bases spanning the gap. From germline, CDR1 is MNHEY and CDR2 SVGAGI. CDR3 loop: CASSPQAWNTEAFF. CDR3 sequence (DNA): TGTGCCAGCAGTCCCCAAGCTTGGAACACTGAAGCTTTCTTT.

The count of this clone is one. V and J are TRBV12-3 or TRBV12-4 and TRBJ2-7; the match to TRBD1 covers 7 bases. Germline trimming cut 8 bases from V and 4 bases from J; bases unmatched to any gene: 2. The CDR3 loop spans 11 amino acids. Here the CDR3 DNA reads TGTGCCAGCGGACAGGCGTACGAGCAGTACTTC. Translation: CASGQAYEQYF.

This clone was observed a few times. Germline and junction disagree at one end, which may indicate a read error. This chain uses TRBV5-5 with TRBJ2-1; 9 nucleotides agree with TRBD1. Germline V lookup: CDR1 SGHKS, CDR2 YYEKEE (reference sequence). The CDR3 consists of 17 residues. DNA of the CDR3: TGTGCCAGCAGTCGGGGACAGGGTGGGCGTTCCTTCAATGAGCAGTTCTTC. Its translation: CASSRGQGGRSFNEQFF.

The chain is built from TRBV5-5 and TRBJ1-1; TRBD1 is a possible D gene (6 bases). Trimming took off 4 bases at V and 5 bases at J, with 15 bases between the two ends. Germline CDR1 reads SGHKS; CDR2 reads YYEKEE (reference sequence). The CDR3 length is 14 residues. CDR3 region: CASSPFGGMTEAFF. CDR3 in DNA: TGTGCCAGCAGCCCCTTCGGGGGCATGACTGAAGCTTTCTTT.

V is TRBV29-1 and J is TRBJ2-2; a possible D gene is TRBD1 (6 bases). Trimming cost V 4 bases and J 4 bases, with 13 bases left between them. The CDR3 is made up of 14 amino acids. Germline V gives CDR1 SQVTM, CDR2 ANQGSEA. CDR3 sequence: CSVAGTRVTGELFF. The CDR3 DNA reads TGCAGCGTTGCCGGGACAAGGGTCACCGGGGAGCTGTTTTTT.

This chain uses TRBV3-1 (or the pseudogene TRBV3-2) with TRBJ1-2; 10 bases match TRBD1. In germline, CDR1 is LGHDT, CDR2 YNNKEL (reference sequence). V trimming: 3 bases; J trimming: 7 bases; junction bases outside the gene matches: 5. This CDR3 is 14 amino acids long. The DNA of the CDR3 is TGTGCCAGCAGCCATGTGACAGGGGGCGGTGGCTACACCTTC. Translating gives CASSHVTGGGGYTF.

The chain uses TRBV12-5 and TRBJ1-1; TRBD1 is a possible D gene (5 bases). The CDR3 is 14 amino acids. The V end was cut by 0 bases, the J end by 5 bases, with 10 bases between. Germline values: CDR1 LGHNT, CDR2 FRNRAP. DNA for the CDR3: TGTGCTAGTGGTTTGGTACAATGGGGGACTGAAGCTTTCTTT. It translates to CASGLVQWGTEAFF.

The rearrangement uses TRBV28 and TRBJ1-3, with a tentative D call TRBD1 (5 bases). The CDR3 contains 13 residues. V shed 6 bases and J shed 2 bases, with 8 bases lying between them. Looked up from germline, CDR1 is MDHEN and CDR2 is SYDVKM. The CDR3 sequence: CASRMTAGNTIYF. The CDR3 region has the DNA TGTGCCAGCAGAATGACAGCTGGAAACACCATATATTTT.

V is TRBV15 and J is TRBJ2-3; 12 nucleotides match TRBD2. The length of the CDR3 is 16 residues. Losses at the gene ends were 3 bases for V and 3 bases for J; bases not matched to a gene: 4. In germline, CDR1 is LNHNV, CDR2 YYDKDF (reference sequence). The CDR3 sequence is CATSRLAGGPTDTQYF. CDR3 sequence (DNA): TGTGCCACCAGCAGGCTAGCGGGGGGGCCGACAGATACGCAGTATTTT.

The rearrangement joins TRBV28 to TRBJ1-3; D gene uncertain. The CDR3 extends over 13 amino acids. Trimming cost V 4 bases and J 0 bases, with 4 bases left between them. Germline CDR1 reads MDHEN; CDR2 reads SYDVKM. Written as DNA, the CDR3 is TGTGCCAGCAGTTCCGGCTCTGGAAACACCATATATTTT. Translating it yields CASSSGSGNTIYF.

CDR3 loop: CASSQTPQGSLSMNTEAFF. CDR3 coding DNA: TGTGCCAGCAGCCAGACGCCACAGGGGTCGCTCTCCATGAACACTGAAGCTTTCTTT. The chain joins TRBV7-6 to TRBJ1-1; TRBD1 matches 7 bases. V lost 5 bases and J lost 0; bases outside the gene matches: 18. The CDR3 runs 19 residues. Germline CDR1 SGHVS, CDR2 FNYEAQ.

The chain recombines TRBV5-1 with TRBJ2-6; D is unclear. The CDR3 spans 16 residues. Germline V gene sequence: CDR1 SGHRS, CDR2 YFSETQ. Trimming stripped 0 bases from V and 0 bases from J, with 7 bases between. CDR3 sequence reads: CASSLEVFSGANVLTF. CDR3 nucleotide sequence: TGCGCCAGCAGCTTGGAGGTGTTCTCTGGGGCCAACGTCCTGACTTTC.

The V gene is TRBV19, the J gene TRBJ1-2; TRBD1 might be the D (5 bases). Germline loops: CDR1 LNHDA, CDR2 SQIVND (reference sequence). The CDR3 length is 17 residues. Trimming removed 3 bases at V and 8 bases at J, with 25 bases between. The CDR3 reads CASSMGRGLMEGAGYTF. The CDR3 region has the DNA TGTGCCAGTAGTATGGGCCGGGGGTTAATGGAGGGTGCCGGCTACACCTTC.

This clone was found once. The gene calls are TRBV4-1 and TRBJ2-5; 10 positions match TRBD1. The junction had 6 bases not matched to a gene; V was cut back by 0 bases and J by 5 bases. CDR1 and CDR2 (germline): MGHRA, YSYEKL. The length of the CDR3 is 16 residues. In DNA form, the CDR3 reads TGCGCCAGCAGCCAAGAACAGACAGGGGGCTGGGAGACCCAGTACTTC. Its translation is CASSQEQTGGWETQYF.

This chain links TRBV5-4 with TRBJ2-7; TRBD1 agrees at 8 bases. V dropped 0 bases and J dropped 3; count of bases not matched to a gene: 8. The CDR3 is 16 residues long. CDR1 SGHNT and CDR2 YYREEE come from the germline V gene (reference sequence). DNA of the CDR3: TGTGCCAGCAGCTTGGGCGGACAGGGAAAGGTCTACGAGCAGTACTTC. Translation gives CASSLGGQGKVYEQYF.

The chain links TRBV5-1 to TRBJ1-2; no reliable D call. This CDR3 has 16 residues. The germline V and J ends were trimmed by 0 bases and 4 bases, with 16 bases remaining between them. The germline gives CDR1 SGHRS, CDR2 YFSETQ. The CDR3 nucleotides are TGCGCCAGCAGCTTGGAAAGCGGGGTTGAGATCTATGGCTACACCTTC. The encoded protein is CASSLESGVEIYGYTF. Together with reference TRBV5-1 and TRBJ1-2, the CDR3 gives the full variable domain: KAGVTQTPRYLIKTRGQQVTLSCSPISGHRSVSWYQQTPGQGLQFLFEYFSETQRNKGNFPGRFSGRQFSNSRSEMNVSTLELGDSALYLCASSLESGVEIYGYTFGSGTRLTVV.

The J gene is TRBJ2-7, the V gene TRBV11-2; 7 nucleotides line up with TRBD1. From germline, CDR1 is SGHAT and CDR2 FQNNGV. With 3 bases clipped from V and 7 bases from J, the junction kept 3 bases outside the gene matches. The CDR3 spans 12 residues. The CDR3, as DNA: TGTGCCAGCAGCTTCGGGACAGCTGAGCAGTACTTC. This encodes CASSFGTAEQYF.

The chain combines TRBV3-1 (or the pseudogene TRBV3-2) with TRBJ1-1; no firm D call. The CDR3 contains 14 residues. CDR1 and CDR2 from the germline V gene are LGHDT and YNNKEL (reference sequence). V was shortened by 1 base and J by 3 bases, with 9 bases between the two germline ends. CDR3 bases: TGTGCCAGCAGCCAAGCGGTAGGCGACACTGAAGCTTTCTTT. This translates into CASSQAVGDTEAFF.

The genes are TRBV2 and TRBJ1-3; no firm D call. V was cut by 6 bases and J by 0 bases, with 6 bases left in between. CDR3 length: 13 residues. Germline values: CDR1 SNHLY, CDR2 FYNNEI. The DNA of the CDR3 is TGTGCCAGCAGAGGTAACTCTGGAAACACCATATATTTT. It yields the protein CASRGNSGNTIYF.

The chain links TRBV5-1 to TRBJ1-5; D uncertain. V lost 0 bases and J 9 bases, leaving 10 bases between the germline ends. Germline V gene lookup returns CDR1 SGHRS and CDR2 YFSETQ. This CDR3 comprises 13 residues. CDR3 region: CASSLGGEGPQHF. Here the CDR3 DNA reads TGCGCCAGCAGCTTGGGGGGAGAGGGGCCCCAGCATTTT. The full variable domain, completed using reference TRBV5-1 and TRBJ1-5, is KAGVTQTPRYLIKTRGQQVTLSCSPISGHRSVSWYQQTPGQGLQFLFEYFSETQRNKGNFPGRFSGRQFSNSRSEMNVSTLELGDSALYLCASSLGGEGPQHFGDGTRLSIL.

This clone has only one observation. This chain joins TRBV5-5 and TRBJ2-1; no clear D. V lost 5 bases, J lost 4 bases, and 7 bases lay in between. CDR1 and CDR2 (germline): SGHKS, YYEKEE (reference sequence). The CDR3 is 12 residues long. As DNA, the CDR3 is TGTGCCAGCAGGGTCTATTACAATGAGCAGTTCTTC. This sequence encodes CASRVYYNEQFF.

V and J are TRBV18 and TRBJ1-5, with D perhaps matching TRBD1 (5 bases). The CDR3 spans 14 residues. V was shortened by 2 bases and J by 4 bases, with 9 bases between the two germline ends. Germline CDR1 reads KGHSH; CDR2 reads LQKENI. As DNA, the CDR3 is TGTGCCAGCTCACCAGGCGCAGGGAATCAGCCCCAGCATTTT. It is translated as CASSPGAGNQPQHF.